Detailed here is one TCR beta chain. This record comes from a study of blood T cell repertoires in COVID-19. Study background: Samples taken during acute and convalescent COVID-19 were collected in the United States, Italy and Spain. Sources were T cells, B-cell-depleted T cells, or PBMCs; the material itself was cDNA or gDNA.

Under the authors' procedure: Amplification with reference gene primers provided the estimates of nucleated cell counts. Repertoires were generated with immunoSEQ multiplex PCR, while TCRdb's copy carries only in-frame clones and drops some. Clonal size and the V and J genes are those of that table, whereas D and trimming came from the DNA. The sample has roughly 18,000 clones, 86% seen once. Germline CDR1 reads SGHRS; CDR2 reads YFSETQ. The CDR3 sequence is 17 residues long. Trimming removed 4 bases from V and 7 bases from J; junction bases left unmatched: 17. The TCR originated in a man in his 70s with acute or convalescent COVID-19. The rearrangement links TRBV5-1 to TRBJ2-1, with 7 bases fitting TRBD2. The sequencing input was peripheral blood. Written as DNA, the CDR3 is TGCGCCAGCAGCAAAACAGGAGCGGAGGCGGGGGTAAATGAGCAGTTCTTC. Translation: CASSKTGAEAGVNEQFF. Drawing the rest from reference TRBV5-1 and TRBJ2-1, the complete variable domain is KAGVTQTPRYLIKTRGQQVTLSCSPISGHRSVSWYQQTPGQGLQFLFEYFSETQRNKGNFPGRFSGRQFSNSRSEMNVSTLELGDSALYLCASSKTGAEAGVNEQFFGPGTRLTVL.